This T cell receptor (beta chain) is from a study of T cell responses to AZD1222 COVID-19 vaccine. CDR3 length: 14 residues. V shed 3 bases and J shed 0 bases, with 6 bases lying between them. The germline V gene encodes CDR1 SEHNR and CDR2 FQNEAQ (reference sequence). Assay used: immunoSEQ multiplex PCR; TCRdb lists only in-frame clones, some missing. The profile covers almost 65,000 clones, with roughly 84% appearing a single time and around 7.8% taken by the ten largest. The chain joins TRBV7-9 to TRBJ1-3; no clear D. The sample consisted of peripheral blood, taken on day 0 of AZD1222 vaccination. The source is an adult in good health. The CDR3 coding sequence is TGTGCCAGCAGCTTGAGCAACTCTGGAAACACCATATATTTT. Translating it yields CASSLSNSGNTIYF.